The rows below give T cell receptor beta chains drawn from one sample of a study of T cells in Graves' hyperthyroidism and ophthalmopathy. Each CDR3 protein gets one entry after TCRdb re-called the multiplex PCR reads with MiXCR. The sample consists of about 600,000 distinct CDR3 sequences, about a sixth of them appearing once. The material sequenced was blood. The origin of the receptors is a woman aged 40 to 50 with Graves' ophthalmopathy. Each CDR3 is given with its conserved first and last residue. The D gene is left open where the match is weak. Clone size is shown for a subset of rows, as once, few, many or a class of expanded clone.

v_gene	d_gene	j_gene	abundance	CDR3nt	CDR3aa
TRBV6-1	-	TRBJ2-2	few	TGTGCCAGCAGTGTCCAGGGGATATGGGCCGGGGAGCTGTTTTTT	CASSVQGIWAGELFF
TRBV6-1	-	TRBJ2-7	many	TGTGCCAGCACCAAAGGGACGGGCGGACATGTCTCGACCTACGAGCAGTACTTC	CASTKGTGGHVSTYEQYF
TRBV20-1	TRBD2	TRBJ2-7	-	TGCAGTGCTGGTGGACTAGCCCATTACGAGCAGTACTTC	CSAGGLAHYEQYF
TRBV28	-	TRBJ2-7	many	TGTGCCAGCAGACCTAGCTCGGGCGGAGCAAGCTCCTACGAGCAGTACTTC	CASRPSSGGASSYEQYF
TRBV3-1	-	TRBJ1-3	few	TGTGCCAGCAGCCCATCCGGGGCTGGAGCTGGAAACACCATATATTTT	CASSPSGAGAGNTIYF
TRBV29-1	TRBD1	TRBJ2-3	-	TGCAGCGTTGTCGGGTTGACAGGGGACACAGATACGCAGTATTTT	CSVVGLTGDTDTQYF
TRBV6-1	TRBD1	TRBJ1-2	few	TGTGCCAGCAGTCGGGGACAGATCCATGGCTACACCTTC	CASSRGQIHGYTF
TRBV12-3/TRBV12-4	TRBD2	TRBJ2-7	-	TGTGCCAGCAGTGAACGGGGGGGAAACGAGCAGTACTTC	CASSERGGNEQYF
TRBV7-3	TRBD2	TRBJ2-1	few	TGTGCCAGCAGCTTAACCGGGACTAGCGGGGGAGACAATGAGCAGTTCTTC	CASSLTGTSGGDNEQFF
TRBV18	-	TRBJ2-1	-	TGTGCCAGCTCACCACCGGAGGCGGACAGACTCCTCTTC	CASSPPEADRLLF
TRBV5-1	TRBD1	TRBJ1-1	many	TGCGCCAGCAGCTTGGGGGACAGGAACACTGAAGCTTTCTTT	CASSLGDRNTEAFF
TRBV12-3/TRBV12-4	-	TRBJ2-3	few	TGTGCCAGCAGTTTTGGGCTTCCCCCTAGCACAGATACGCAGTATTTT	CASSFGLPPSTDTQYF
TRBV15	-	TRBJ2-6	-	TGTGCCACCAGCACCCTAACAGGGTCCACCAGGGCCAACGTCCTGACTTTC	CATSTLTGSTRANVLTF
TRBV20-1	TRBD2	TRBJ2-1	-	TGCAGTGCTAGAGAGAGGGGACTAGCGCATTACAATGAGCAGTTCTTC	CSARERGLAHYNEQFF
TRBV9	-	TRBJ2-1	-	TGTGCCAGCAGCGACGCGACAGTTAACCTAAATGAGCAGTTCTTC	CASSDATVNLNEQFF
TRBV18	-	TRBJ2-5	many	TGTGCCAGCTCACCTAACCGGGGCACCCAAGAGACCCAGTACTTC	CASSPNRGTQETQYF
TRBV7-2	-	TRBJ2-3	many	TGTGCCAGCACCCAAAAGCTGCTTGCGCGTGCTAGCACAGATACGCAGTATTTT	CASTQKLLARASTDTQYF
TRBV6-1	-	TRBJ2-5	-	TGTGCCAGCAGTTCCCACAGAAACTACCAAGAGACCCAGTACTTC	CASSSHRNYQETQYF
TRBV7-2	-	TRBJ2-2	-	TGTGCCAGCAGCCGCGACTCGACGGTGGTCGGGGAGCTGTTTTTT	CASSRDSTVVGELFF
TRBV6-6	-	TRBJ2-1	-	TGTGCCAGCAGTTACGTGGATCCACTCAATGAGCAGTTCTTC	CASSYVDPLNEQFF
TRBV29-1	-	TRBJ1-2	-	TGCAGCGTTGAAGAAGGTGCGGCAGCTGGCTACACCTTC	CSVEEGAAAGYTF
TRBV7-9	-	TRBJ1-4	few	TGTGCCTACCGCGACAAGAATGAAAAACTGTTTTTT	CAYRDKNEKLFF
TRBV20-1	TRBD2	TRBJ2-2	-	TGCAGTGCTAGACCCAGCGGGGGGGCGAACGGGGAGCTGTTTTTT	CSARPSGGANGELFF
TRBV5-1	-	TRBJ2-7	many	TGCGCCAGCAGCTTGGAGGTCGACTCCGAGCAGTACTTC	CASSLEVDSEQYF
TRBV24-1	-	TRBJ2-7	few	TGTGCCACCAGTGACGCTAGGGCACGCTCCTACGAGCAGTACTTC	CATSDARARSYEQYF
TRBV5-1	TRBD1	TRBJ2-5	-	TGCGCCAGCACTGTTACGGGACAGGGGGCGAGAGAGACCCAGTACTTC	CASTVTGQGARETQYF
TRBV27	-	TRBJ2-3	many	TGTGCCAGCAGTTTACTCCCTAAGGATACGCAGTATTTT	CASSLLPKDTQYF
TRBV6-1	-	TRBJ1-4	few	TGTGCCACCAATCCAACTAATGAAAAACTGTTTTTT	CATNPTNEKLFF
TRBV7-9	-	TRBJ2-7	many	TGTGCCAGCAGTTATCCGAAACTCTACGAGCAGTACTTC	CASSYPKLYEQYF
TRBV10-3	-	TRBJ1-1	-	TGTGCCATCAGTGAGCTGAAGGATCTGAACACTGAAGCTTTCTTT	CAISELKDLNTEAFF
TRBV6-1	-	TRBJ2-3	many	TGTGCCAGCAGTTACGTGGGTGGGGGGACAGATACGCAGTATTTT	CASSYVGGGTDTQYF
TRBV3-1	-	TRBJ1-1	many	TGTGCCAGCAGCCTCACCGGACAGTCCTCCGCAGCTTTCTTT	CASSLTGQSSAAFF
TRBV6-6	-	TRBJ1-5	many	TGTGCCAGCAGTTACTACAGCAATCAGCCCCAGCATTTT	CASSYYSNQPQHF
TRBV12-3/TRBV12-4	-	TRBJ2-1	many	TGTGCCAGCAGTAGCCAGCGGGCAGAGACCTACAATGAGCAGTTCTTC	CASSSQRAETYNEQFF
TRBV5-5	-	TRBJ1-1	many	TGTGCCAGCAGCTTGCGACCACAGCACATGAACACTGAAGCTTTCTTT	CASSLRPQHMNTEAFF
TRBV6-9	TRBD1	TRBJ2-5	-	TGTGCCAGCAGTTCCCCAATAACAGGGGGCCAGTACTTC	CASSSPITGGQYF
TRBV11-2	TRBD1	TRBJ2-7	many	TGTGCCAGCAGCAAACAGGGGGTTACCTTGGAGCAGTACTTC	CASSKQGVTLEQYF
TRBV7-9	-	TRBJ1-2	many	TGTGCCAGCAGCTTATGGGAGTACTATGGCTACACCTTC	CASSLWEYYGYTF
TRBV2	TRBD1	TRBJ2-1	many	TGTGCCAGCAGTGGGCAGGGGGCTTACAATGAGCAGTTCTTC	CASSGQGAYNEQFF
TRBV6-5	-	TRBJ1-3	few	TGTGCCAGCAGTTACGGGGGGCCAGGAAACACCATATATTTT	CASSYGGPGNTIYF